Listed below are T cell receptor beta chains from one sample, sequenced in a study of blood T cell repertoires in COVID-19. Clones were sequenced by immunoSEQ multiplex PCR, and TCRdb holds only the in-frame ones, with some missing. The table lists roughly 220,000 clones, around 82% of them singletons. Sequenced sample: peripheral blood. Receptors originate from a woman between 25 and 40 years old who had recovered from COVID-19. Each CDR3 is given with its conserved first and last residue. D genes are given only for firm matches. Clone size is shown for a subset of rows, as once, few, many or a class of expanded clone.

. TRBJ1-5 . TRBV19 CASTSGNQPQHF TGTGCCAGTACCTCAGGAAATCAGCCCCAGCATTTT
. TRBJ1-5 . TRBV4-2 CASSQGGAEYSNQPQHF TGTGCCAGCAGCCAGGGGGGGGCCGAATATAGCAATCAGCCCCAGCATTTT
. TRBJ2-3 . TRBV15 CATSRVASRATDTQYF TGTGCCACCAGCAGGGTAGCCTCCAGGGCCACAGATACGCAGTATTTT
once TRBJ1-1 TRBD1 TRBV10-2 CASSGTGTEAFF TGCGCCAGCAGTGGGACAGGCACTGAAGCTTTCTTT
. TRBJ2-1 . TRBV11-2 CASSPRDRYNEQFF TGTGCCAGCAGCCCCCGCGACAGGTACAATGAGCAGTTCTTC
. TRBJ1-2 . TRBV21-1 CASSKGGTDYGYTF TGTGCCAGCAGCAAGGGGGGGACCGACTATGGCTACACCTTC
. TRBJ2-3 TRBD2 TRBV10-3 CAISDLAGKATDTQYF TGTGCCATCAGTGACTTAGCGGGGAAGGCCACAGATACGCAGTATTTT
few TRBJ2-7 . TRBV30 CAWTPNSYEQYF TGTGCCTGGACTCCTAACTCTTACGAGCAGTACTTC
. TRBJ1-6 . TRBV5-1 CASGQGTANSPLHF TGCGCCAGCGGTCAGGGGACGGCGAATTCACCCCTCCACTTT
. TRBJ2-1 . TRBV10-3 CAISLLAPPLMSSYNEQFF TGTGCCATCAGCCTCCTAGCGCCGCCTTTAATGAGCTCCTACAATGAGCAGTTCTTC
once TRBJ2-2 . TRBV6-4 CASSEDRINTGELFF TGTGCCAGCAGTGAGGACAGAATAAACACCGGGGAGCTGTTTTTT
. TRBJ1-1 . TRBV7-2 CASSKQRVRTNTEAFF TGTGCCAGCAGTAAACAGAGAGTCCGGACTAACACTGAAGCTTTCTTT
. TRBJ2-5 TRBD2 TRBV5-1 CASSRTPAGSQETQYF TGCGCCAGCAGCCGTACGCCAGCGGGGTCACAAGAGACCCAGTACTTC
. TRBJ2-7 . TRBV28 CASSFGVPYSYEQYF TGTGCCAGCAGTTTCGGAGTCCCCTACTCCTACGAGCAGTACTTC
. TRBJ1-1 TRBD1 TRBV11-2 CASSISGTGLPGTEAFF TGTGCCAGCAGCATTTCCGGGACAGGGCTCCCGGGCACTGAAGCTTTCTTT
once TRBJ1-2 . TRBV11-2 CASRQSFVRGRDYGYTF TGTGCCAGCAGACAAAGTTTTGTGCGGGGGAGGGACTATGGCTACACCTTC
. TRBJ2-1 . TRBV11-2 CASSLWAGEGNEQFF TGTGCCAGCAGCTTATGGGCAGGGGAGGGAAATGAGCAGTTCTTC
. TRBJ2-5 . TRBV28 CASSFLGLRETQYF TGTGCCAGCAGTTTCCTCGGTCTTAGAGAGACCCAGTACTTC
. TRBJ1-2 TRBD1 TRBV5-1 CASSSGQGGYTF TGCGCCAGCAGCTCCGGACAGGGAGGCTACACCTTC
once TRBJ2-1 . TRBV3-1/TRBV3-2 CASSPRDLVRGSYNEQFF TGTGCCAGCAGCCCCCGAGACCTAGTCCGGGGCTCCTACAATGAGCAGTTCTTC
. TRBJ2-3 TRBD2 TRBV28 CASSLGLAVFTDTQYF TGTGCCAGCAGTTTGGGACTAGCGGTCTTCACAGATACGCAGTATTTT
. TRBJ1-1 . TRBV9 CASSPFGAAGYTEAFF TGTGCCAGCAGCCCGTTCGGAGCCGCGGGGTACACTGAAGCTTTCTTT
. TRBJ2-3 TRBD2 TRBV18 CASSLAGFGTDTQYF TGTGCCAGCTCGTTAGCGGGATTTGGCACAGATACGCAGTATTTT
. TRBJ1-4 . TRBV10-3 CAIRPGFNEKLFF TGTGCCATCAGGCCGGGATTTAATGAAAAACTGTTTTTT
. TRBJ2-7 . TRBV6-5 CASSYSEEGDEQYF TGTGCCAGCAGTTACTCGGAAGAGGGCGACGAGCAGTACTTC
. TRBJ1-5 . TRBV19 CASSPRQIGDQPQHF TGTGCCAGTAGTCCTCGACAGATTGGGGATCAGCCCCAGCATTTT
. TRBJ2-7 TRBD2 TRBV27 CASSLNPLAGEGYEQYF TGTGCCAGCAGTTTGAATCCCCTCGCGGGAGAAGGCTACGAGCAGTACTTC